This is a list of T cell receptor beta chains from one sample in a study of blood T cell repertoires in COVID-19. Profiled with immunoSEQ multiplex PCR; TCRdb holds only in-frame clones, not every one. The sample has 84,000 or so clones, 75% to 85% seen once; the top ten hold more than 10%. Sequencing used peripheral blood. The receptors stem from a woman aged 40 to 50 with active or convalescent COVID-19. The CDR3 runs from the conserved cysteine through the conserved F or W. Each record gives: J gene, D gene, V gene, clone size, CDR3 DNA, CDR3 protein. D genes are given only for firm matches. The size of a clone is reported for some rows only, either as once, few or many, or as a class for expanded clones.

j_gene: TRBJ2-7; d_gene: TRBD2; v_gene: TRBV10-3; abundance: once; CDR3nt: TGTGCCATCAGTGTCGCTAGCGGGGGCGAGCAGTACTTC; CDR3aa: CAISVASGGEQYF
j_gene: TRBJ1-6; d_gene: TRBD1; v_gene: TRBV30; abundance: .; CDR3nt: TGTGCCTGGAGGGACAGGGGATATAATTCACCCCTCCACTTT; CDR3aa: CAWRDRGYNSPLHF
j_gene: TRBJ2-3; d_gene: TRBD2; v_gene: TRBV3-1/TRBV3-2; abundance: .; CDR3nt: TGTGCCAGCAGCCGGACTAGCGGGGGTCTTGGCACAGATACGCAGTATTTT; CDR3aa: CASSRTSGGLGTDTQYF
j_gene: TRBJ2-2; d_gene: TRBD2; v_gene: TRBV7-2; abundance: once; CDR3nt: TGTGCCAGCAGCCCGGGACTAGCTAACACCGGGGAGCTGTTTTTT; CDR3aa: CASSPGLANTGELFF
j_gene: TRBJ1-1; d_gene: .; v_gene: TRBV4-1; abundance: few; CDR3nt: TGCGCCAGCAGCCAAATGAGGAGATCTGAAGCTTTCTTT; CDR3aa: CASSQMRRSEAFF
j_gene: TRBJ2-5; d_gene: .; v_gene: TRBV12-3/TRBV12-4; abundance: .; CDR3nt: TGTGCCAGCAGTCCGACCACGGGGGCCCAGTACTTC; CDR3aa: CASSPTTGAQYF
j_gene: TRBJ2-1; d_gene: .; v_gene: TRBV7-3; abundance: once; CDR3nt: TGTGCCAGCAGCTTAAGGGCTAGCCCGGTAATTGAGCAGTTCTTC; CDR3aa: CASSLRASPVIEQFF
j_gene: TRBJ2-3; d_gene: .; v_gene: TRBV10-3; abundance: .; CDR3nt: TGTGCCATCAGTGCGGGACTCTTAGATACGCAGTATTTT; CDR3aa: CAISAGLLDTQYF
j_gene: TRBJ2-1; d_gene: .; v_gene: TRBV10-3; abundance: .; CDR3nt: TGTGCCATCAGTGACCGGTTTGAGCAGTTCTTC; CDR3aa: CAISDRFEQFF
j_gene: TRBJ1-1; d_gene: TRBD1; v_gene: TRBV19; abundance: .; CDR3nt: TGTGCCAGTAGCAGATGGACAGGGGGAGTTTACACTGAAGCTTTCTTT; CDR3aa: CASSRWTGGVYTEAFF
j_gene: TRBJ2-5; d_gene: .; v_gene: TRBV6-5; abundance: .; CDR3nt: TGTGCCAGCAGCTTTAACAGGGATGTGCAAGAGACCCAGTACTTC; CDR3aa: CASSFNRDVQETQYF
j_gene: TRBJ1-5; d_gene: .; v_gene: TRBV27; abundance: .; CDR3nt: TGTGCCAGCAGTTTTGGGCAGGGTAATCAGCCCCAGCATTTT; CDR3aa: CASSFGQGNQPQHF
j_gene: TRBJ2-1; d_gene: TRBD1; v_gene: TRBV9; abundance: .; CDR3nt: TGTGCCAGCAGCGGACAGGGAGAGATTTTCAATGAGCAGTTCTTC; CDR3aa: CASSGQGEIFNEQFF